The 11 T cell receptor beta chains reported below all come from one sample, sequenced in a study of human T cells and chemical hapten exposure (TCRdb year 2021). The method behind the library was RACE. The sequencing machine was a NextSeq 500. TCRdb took the public reads, trimmed them with fastp at Q25, ran MiXCR for clone calling and kept in-frame beta chains. CDR3 protein duplicates are merged, each entry listing the most common genes and DNA. Within this sample are some 38,000 distinct CDR3 sequences, with 7.5% to 9% of them counted one time only. 1% to 1.5% of the sample rests with the top ten. Explained via the paper, the time point label denotes: pre-sensitization, week 0. The treatment or condition label, read with the paper, signifies: therapeutic diphenylcyclopropenone sensitization with weekly scalp DPC. Sequenced here: whole blood, sampled in connection with sensitization to the hapten diphenylcyclopropenone (DPC). The origin of the receptors is a woman aged 45-65 years with alopecia areata. Some clones in this sample may be carry-over from other donors' samples.

This clonotype has at least ten counts. At one of its ends the junction is not consistent with the germline gene, which may arise from a read error. V gene TRBV7-7 combines with J gene TRBJ2-5; D tentatively fits TRBD1 or TRBD2 (6 bases each). The CDR3 is 14 residues long. In germline, CDR1 is SSHAT, CDR2 FNYEAQ (reference sequence). The CDR3 DNA is TGTGCTAGCAGCTCGGACGGGGGCGGAAAGACCCAGTACTTC. Protein product: CASSSDGGGKTQYF.

This chain joins TRBV11-3 and TRBJ2-3; 10 nucleotides match TRBD2. The germline V gene encodes CDR1 SGHNT and CDR2 YENEEA. Unmatched junction bases numbered 9, after V lost 5 bases and J lost 4 bases. The CDR3 runs to 16 residues. CDR3 bases: TGTGCCAGCAGCCGCGGGGCTAGCGGGAGCGCAGATACGCAGTATTTT. It codes for CASSRGASGSADTQYF. The full variable domain, rest sourced from reference TRBV11-3 and TRBJ2-3, is EAGVVQSPRYKIIEKKQPVAFWCNPISGHNTLYWYLQNLGQGPELLIRYENEEAVDDSQLPKDRFSAERLKGVDSTLKIQPAELGDSAVYLCASSRGASGSADTQYFGPGTRLTVL.

The rearrangement links TRBV5-6 to TRBJ1-2, with 9 nucleotides matching TRBD1. Germline CDR1 and CDR2: SGHDT and YYEEEE. This CDR3 has 18 residues. V dropped 5 bases and J dropped 4; count of bases not matched to a gene: 18. CDR3 in amino acids: CASSSDRGLSPPLYGYTF. In nucleotides, the CDR3 is TGTGCCAGCAGTTCGGACAGGGGTTTATCCCCCCCTCTCTATGGCTACACCTTC.

This clonotype was observed at least ten times. This chain uses TRBV6-1 with TRBJ2-1, with 7 positions matching TRBD2. J lost 10 bases, V lost 1 base, and 4 bases had no gene match. Looked up from germline, CDR1 is MNHNS and CDR2 is SASEGT. The CDR3 runs to 13 residues. This CDR3 reads CASSEVSAGEQFF. CDR3 DNA: TGTGCCAGCAGTGAAGTTTCAGCGGGAGAGCAGTTCTTC.

The gene calls are TRBV10-3 and TRBJ2-3, with 7 bases lining up with TRBD2. Germline loops: CDR1 ENHRY, CDR2 SYGVKD. There are 14 residues in the CDR3. With V trimmed by 4 bases and J by 4 bases, 5 bases remained unmatched. CDR3 amino acids: CAISGGGPADTQYF. CDR3 in DNA: TGTGCCATCAGTGGGGGAGGGCCGGCAGATACGCAGTATTTT.

With respect to this clonotype: This may arise from a read error, as a much more abundant clone is one base away. The chain has TRBV10-3 and TRBJ1-5; D gene unclear. The CDR3 is made up of 13 amino acids. V was shortened by 6 bases and J by 11 bases, with 17 bases between the two germline ends. Looked up from germline, CDR1 is ENHRY and CDR2 is SYGVKD. CDR3 amino acids: CAIRKGAGQSQHF. As DNA, the CDR3 is TGTGCCATCAGGAAGGGCGCCGGGCAGTCCCAGCATTTT.

The chain carries TRBV29-1 and TRBJ2-7; TRBD1 might be the D (5 bases). The germline V and J ends were trimmed by 4 bases and 4 bases, with 11 bases remaining between them. From germline, CDR1 is SQVTM and CDR2 ANQGSEA. This CDR3 region has 12 residues. This CDR3 reads CSVGKGEYEQYF. The CDR3 nucleotides read TGCAGCGTTGGGAAAGGGGAATACGAGCAGTACTTC.

This clonotype was counted between two and nine times. The gene calls are TRBV28 and TRBJ1-1; D is unclear. CDR1 is MDHEN, CDR2 SYDVKM, per germline. This CDR3 contains 11 residues. V lost 7 bases and J lost 1, with 4 bases in between. CDR3 loop: CASTENTEAFF. CDR3 coding DNA: TGTGCCAGCACCGAGAACACTGAAGCTTTCTTT.

This clonotype turned up a few times. This rearrangement joins TRBV4-2 to TRBJ2-7; D may be TRBD1 or TRBD2 (5 bases each). CDR3 size: 13 residues. With 5 bases removed from V and 2 bases from J, the gap between germline ends came to 10 bases. Germline V gives CDR1 LGHNA, CDR2 YNFKEQ. The CDR3 coding sequence is TGTGCCAGCAGCTACCGGGGCGCCTACGAGCAGTACTTC. It is translated as CASSYRGAYEQYF.

V and J are TRBV3-1 and TRBJ2-3; D not resolved. Per germline, CDR1 LGHDT and CDR2 YNNKEL (reference sequence). V was pared by 1 base and J by 4 bases, with 9 bases between. The CDR3 contains 14 residues. The CDR3 spells CASSQGWAADTQYF. The CDR3 DNA follows: TGTGCCAGCAGCCAAGGATGGGCGGCAGATACGCAGTATTTT.

The chain combines TRBV19 with TRBJ2-1, with 7 bases fitting TRBD2. The V gene's germline CDR1 is LNHDA and CDR2 SQIVND (reference sequence). The CDR3 is made up of 13 amino acids. Trimming removed 7 bases from V and 6 bases from J; junction bases left unmatched: 6. The CDR3 sequence is CASMRGGGNEQFF. For the CDR3, the DNA is TGTGCCAGTATGAGAGGCGGGGGCAATGAGCAGTTCTTC.